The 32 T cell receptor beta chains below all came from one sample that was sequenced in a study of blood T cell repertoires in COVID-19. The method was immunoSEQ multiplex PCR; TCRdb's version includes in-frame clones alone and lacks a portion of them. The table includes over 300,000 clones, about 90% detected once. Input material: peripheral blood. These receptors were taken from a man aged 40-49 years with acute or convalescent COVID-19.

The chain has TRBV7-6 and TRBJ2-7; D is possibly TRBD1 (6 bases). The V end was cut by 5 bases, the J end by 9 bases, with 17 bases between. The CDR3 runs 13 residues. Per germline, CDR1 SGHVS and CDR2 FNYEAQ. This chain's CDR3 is CASSEPGVAVQYF. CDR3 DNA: TGTGCCAGCAGCGAACCAGGGGTGGCTGTGCAGTACTTC.

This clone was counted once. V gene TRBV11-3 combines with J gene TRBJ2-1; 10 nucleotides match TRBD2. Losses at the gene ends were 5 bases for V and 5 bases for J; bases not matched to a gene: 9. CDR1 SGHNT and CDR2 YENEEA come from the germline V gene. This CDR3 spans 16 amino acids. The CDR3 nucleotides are TGTGCCAGCAGCGAAAGCGGGGGGGCCTTTGACAATGAGCAGTTCTTC. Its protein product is CASSESGGAFDNEQFF.

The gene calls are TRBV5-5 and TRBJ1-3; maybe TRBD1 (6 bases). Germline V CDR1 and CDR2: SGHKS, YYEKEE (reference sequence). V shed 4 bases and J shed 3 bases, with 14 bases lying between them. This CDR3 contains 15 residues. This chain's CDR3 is CASSDYRVRGNTIYF. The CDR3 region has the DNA TGTGCCAGCAGCGACTACAGGGTACGTGGAAACACCATATATTTT. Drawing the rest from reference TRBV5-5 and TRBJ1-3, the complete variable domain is DAGVTQSPTHLIKTRGQQVTLRCSPISGHKSVSWYQQVLGQGPQFIFQYYEKEERGRGNFPDRFSARQFPNYSSELNVNALLLGDSALYLCASSDYRVRGNTIYFGEGSWLTVV.

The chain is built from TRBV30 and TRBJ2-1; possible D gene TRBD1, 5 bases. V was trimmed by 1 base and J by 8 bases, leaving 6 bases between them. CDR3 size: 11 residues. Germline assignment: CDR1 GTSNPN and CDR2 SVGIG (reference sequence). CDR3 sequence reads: CAWSAGHEQFF. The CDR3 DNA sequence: TGTGCCTGGAGTGCAGGGCATGAGCAGTTCTTC.

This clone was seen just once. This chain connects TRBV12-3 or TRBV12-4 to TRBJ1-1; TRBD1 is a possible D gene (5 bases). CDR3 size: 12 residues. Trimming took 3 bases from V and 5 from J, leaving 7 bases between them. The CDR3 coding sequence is TGTGCCAGCAGTTTGGACAAGACTGAAGCTTTCTTT. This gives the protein CASSLDKTEAFF.

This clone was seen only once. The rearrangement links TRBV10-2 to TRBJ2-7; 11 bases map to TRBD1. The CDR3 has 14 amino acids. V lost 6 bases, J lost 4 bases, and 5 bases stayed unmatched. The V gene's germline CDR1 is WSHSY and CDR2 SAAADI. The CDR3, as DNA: TGCGCCAGCAGGCCGGGACAGGGGGTGTACGAGCAGTACTTC. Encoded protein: CASRPGQGVYEQYF.

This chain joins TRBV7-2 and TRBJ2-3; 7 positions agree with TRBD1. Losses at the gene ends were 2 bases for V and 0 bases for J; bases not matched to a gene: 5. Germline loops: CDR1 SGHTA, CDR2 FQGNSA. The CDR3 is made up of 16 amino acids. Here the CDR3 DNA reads TGTGCCAGCAGCTTACGAACAGGGGTCAGCACAGATACGCAGTATTTT. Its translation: CASSLRTGVSTDTQYF.

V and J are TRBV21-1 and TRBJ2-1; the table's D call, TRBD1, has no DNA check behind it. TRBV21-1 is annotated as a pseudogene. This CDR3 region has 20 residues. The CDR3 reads CASSATKKGTGDLNYNEQFF. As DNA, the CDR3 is TGTGCCAGCAGCGCGACGAAAAAGGGGACAGGGGACCTCAATTACAATGAGCAGTTCTTC.

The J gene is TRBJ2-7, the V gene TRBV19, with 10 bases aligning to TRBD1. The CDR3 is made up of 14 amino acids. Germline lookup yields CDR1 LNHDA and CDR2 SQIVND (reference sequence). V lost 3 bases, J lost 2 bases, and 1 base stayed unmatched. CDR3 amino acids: CASSIGTGAYEQYF. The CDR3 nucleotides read TGTGCCAGTAGTATCGGGACAGGGGCCTACGAGCAGTACTTC.

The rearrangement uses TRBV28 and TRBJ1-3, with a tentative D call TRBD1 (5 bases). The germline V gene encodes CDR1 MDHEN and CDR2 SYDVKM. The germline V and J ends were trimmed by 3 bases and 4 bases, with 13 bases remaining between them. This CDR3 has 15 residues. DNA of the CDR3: TGTGCCAGCAGTTTGTCCCCAGGGCCCGGAAACACCATATATTTT. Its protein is CASSLSPGPGNTIYF.

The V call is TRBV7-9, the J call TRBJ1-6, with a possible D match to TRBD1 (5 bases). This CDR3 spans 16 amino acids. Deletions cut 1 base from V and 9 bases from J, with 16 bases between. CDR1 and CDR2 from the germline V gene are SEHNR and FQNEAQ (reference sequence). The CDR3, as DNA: TGTGCCAGCAGCTTAGGGGACGGAGGGGTAGGTTCACCCCTCCACTTT. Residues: CASSLGDGGVGSPLHF.

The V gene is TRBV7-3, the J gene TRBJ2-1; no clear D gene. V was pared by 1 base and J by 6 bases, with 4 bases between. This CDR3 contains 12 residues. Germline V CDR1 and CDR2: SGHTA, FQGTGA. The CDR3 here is CASSLNFNEQFF. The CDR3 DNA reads TGTGCCAGCAGCTTAAACTTCAATGAGCAGTTCTTC.

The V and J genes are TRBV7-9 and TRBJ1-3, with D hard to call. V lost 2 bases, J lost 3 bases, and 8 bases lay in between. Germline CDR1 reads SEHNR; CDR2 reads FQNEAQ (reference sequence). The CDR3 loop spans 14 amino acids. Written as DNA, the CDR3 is TGTGCCAGCAGCTTATCCGGGAGTGGAAACACCATATATTTT. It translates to CASSLSGSGNTIYF.

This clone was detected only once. CDR3 loop: CASSLLDREDTQYF. CDR3 in DNA: TGTGCCAGCAGTTTGTTGGACAGGGAGGATACGCAGTATTTT. The chain uses TRBV28 and TRBJ2-3; 8 positions agree with TRBD1. This CDR3 contains 14 residues. V shed 3 bases and J 6 bases; nucleotides not matched to a gene: 5. CDR1 and CDR2 from the germline V gene are MDHEN and SYDVKM. Full variable domain (missing parts from reference TRBV28 and TRBJ2-3): DVKVTQSSRYLVKRTGEKVFLECVQDMDHENMFWYRQDPGLGLRLIYFSYDVKMKEKGDIPEGYSVSREKKERFSLILESASTNQTSMYLCASSLLDREDTQYFGPGTRLTVL.

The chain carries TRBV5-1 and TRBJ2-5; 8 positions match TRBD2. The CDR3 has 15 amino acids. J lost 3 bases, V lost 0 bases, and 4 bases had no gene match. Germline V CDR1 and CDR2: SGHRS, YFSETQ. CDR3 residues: CASSLARGEEETQYF. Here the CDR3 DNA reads TGCGCCAGCAGCTTGGCGCGGGGGGAAGAAGAGACCCAGTACTTC. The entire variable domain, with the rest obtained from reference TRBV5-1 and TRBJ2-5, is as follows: KAGVTQTPRYLIKTRGQQVTLSCSPISGHRSVSWYQQTPGQGLQFLFEYFSETQRNKGNFPGRFSGRQFSNSRSEMNVSTLELGDSALYLCASSLARGEEETQYFGPGTRLLVL.

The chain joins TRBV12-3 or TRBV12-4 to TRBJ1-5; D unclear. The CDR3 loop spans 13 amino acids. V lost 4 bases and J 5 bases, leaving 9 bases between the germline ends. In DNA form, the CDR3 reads TGTGCCAGCAGTTCTAACCGGGATCAGCCCCAGCATTTT. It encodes CASSSNRDQPQHF.

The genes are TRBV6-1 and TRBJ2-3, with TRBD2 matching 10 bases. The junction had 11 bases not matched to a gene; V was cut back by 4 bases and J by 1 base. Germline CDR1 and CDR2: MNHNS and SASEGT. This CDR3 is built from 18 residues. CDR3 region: CASSARQAGGFRTDTQYF. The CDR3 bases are TGTGCCAGCAGTGCCCGCCAAGCGGGGGGGTTTCGCACAGATACGCAGTATTTT.

CDR3 sequence: CASSLVSTRRSGANVLTF. CDR3 nucleotide sequence: TGTGCCAGCAGCTTGGTCAGTACCCGTCGCTCTGGGGCCAACGTCCTGACTTTC. This rearrangement joins TRBV5-6 to TRBJ2-6; D gene unclear. V lost 0 bases, J lost 0 bases, and 13 bases lay in between. Germline V lookup: CDR1 SGHDT, CDR2 YYEEEE. This CDR3 contains 18 residues.

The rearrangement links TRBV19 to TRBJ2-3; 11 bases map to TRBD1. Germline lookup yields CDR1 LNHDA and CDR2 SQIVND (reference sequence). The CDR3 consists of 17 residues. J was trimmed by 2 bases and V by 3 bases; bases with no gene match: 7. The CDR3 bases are TGTGCCAGTAGTATGCCGGGACAGGGGGGATACACAGATACGCAGTATTTT. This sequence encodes CASSMPGQGGYTDTQYF.

As DNA, the CDR3 is TGTGCCAGCAGCCAAGTTTACCGACAGGGGGATGAAAAACTGTTTTTT. Translating it yields CASSQVYRQGDEKLFF. The chain recombines TRBV4-2 with TRBJ1-4; 9 nucleotides align to TRBD1. Germline V gives CDR1 LGHNA, CDR2 YNFKEQ. The CDR3 loop spans 16 amino acids. The ends lost 1 base at V and 6 bases at J; junction bases unmatched: 6.

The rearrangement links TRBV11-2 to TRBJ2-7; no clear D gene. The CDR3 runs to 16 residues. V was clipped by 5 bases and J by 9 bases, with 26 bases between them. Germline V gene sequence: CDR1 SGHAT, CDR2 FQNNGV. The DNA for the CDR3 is TGTGCCAGCAGCCAACTCAGAAGAGGCGGCCCTATCGTGCAGTACTTC. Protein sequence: CASSQLRRGGPIVQYF. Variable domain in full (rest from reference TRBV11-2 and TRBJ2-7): EAGVAQSPRYKIIEKRQSVAFWCNPISGHATLYWYQQILGQGPKLLIQFQNNGVVDDSQLPKDRFSAERLKGVDSTLKIQPAKLEDSAVYLCASSQLRRGGPIVQYFGPGTRLTVT.

The CDR3 spells CASSDSVGKAFF. CDR3 DNA sequence: TGTGCCAGCAGTGACTCGGTGGGCAAAGCTTTCTTT. The chain has TRBV6-4 and TRBJ1-1; D gene uncertain. This CDR3 comprises 12 residues. V dropped 0 bases and J dropped 9 bases, with 8 bases sitting between them. The V gene's germline CDR1 is MRHNA and CDR2 SNTAGT.

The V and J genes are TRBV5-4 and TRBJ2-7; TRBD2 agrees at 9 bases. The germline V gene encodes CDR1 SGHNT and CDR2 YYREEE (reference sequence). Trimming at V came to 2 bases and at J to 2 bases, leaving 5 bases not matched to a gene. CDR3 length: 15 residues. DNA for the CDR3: TGTGCCAGCAGCTTATTCGCTAGCGGGGCCTACGAGCAGTACTTC. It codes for CASSLFASGAYEQYF.

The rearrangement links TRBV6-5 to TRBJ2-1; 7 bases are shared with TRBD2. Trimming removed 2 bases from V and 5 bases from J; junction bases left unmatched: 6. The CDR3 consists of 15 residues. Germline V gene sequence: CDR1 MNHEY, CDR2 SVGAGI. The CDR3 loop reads CASSYGLAANNEQFF. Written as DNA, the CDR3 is TGTGCCAGCAGTTACGGGCTAGCGGCCAACAATGAGCAGTTCTTC.

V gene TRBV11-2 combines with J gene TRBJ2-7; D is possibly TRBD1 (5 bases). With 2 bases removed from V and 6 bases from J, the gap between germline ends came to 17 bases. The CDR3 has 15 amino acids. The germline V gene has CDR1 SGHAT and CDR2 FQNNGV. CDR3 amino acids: CASSLSSRGTREQYF. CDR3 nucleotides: TGTGCCAGCAGCTTATCTTCTAGGGGAACCCGCGAGCAGTACTTC.

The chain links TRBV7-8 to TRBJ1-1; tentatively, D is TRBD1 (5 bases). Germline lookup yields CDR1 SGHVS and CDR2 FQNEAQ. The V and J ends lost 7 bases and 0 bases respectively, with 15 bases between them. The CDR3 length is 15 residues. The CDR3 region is CASTPATAMNTEAFF. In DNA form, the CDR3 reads TGTGCCAGCACCCCTGCGACAGCCATGAACACTGAAGCTTTCTTT.

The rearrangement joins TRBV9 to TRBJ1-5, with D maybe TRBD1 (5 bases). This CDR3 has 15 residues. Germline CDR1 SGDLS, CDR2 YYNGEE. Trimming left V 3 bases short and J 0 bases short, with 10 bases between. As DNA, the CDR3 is TGTGCCAGCAGCGCGACAGCAAATAGCAATCAGCCCCAGCATTTT. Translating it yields CASSATANSNQPQHF. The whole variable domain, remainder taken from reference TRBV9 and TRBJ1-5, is DSGVTQTPKHLITATGQRVTLRCSPRSGDLSVYWYQQSLDQGLQFLIQYYNGEERAKGNILERFSAQQFPDLHSELNLSSLELGDSALYFCASSATANSNQPQHFGDGTRLSIL.

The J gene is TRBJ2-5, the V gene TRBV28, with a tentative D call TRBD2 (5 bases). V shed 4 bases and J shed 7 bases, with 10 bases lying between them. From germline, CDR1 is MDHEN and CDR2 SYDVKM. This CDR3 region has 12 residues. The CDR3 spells CASSWRRGTQYF. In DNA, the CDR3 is TGTGCCAGCAGTTGGAGGCGCGGGACCCAGTACTTC.

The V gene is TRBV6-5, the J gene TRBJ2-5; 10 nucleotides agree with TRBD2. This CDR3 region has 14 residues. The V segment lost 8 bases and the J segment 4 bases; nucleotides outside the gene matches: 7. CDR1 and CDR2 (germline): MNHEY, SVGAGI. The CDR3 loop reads CASGLAVAGETQYF. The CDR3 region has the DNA TGTGCCAGCGGACTAGCGGTGGCTGGAGAGACCCAGTACTTC.

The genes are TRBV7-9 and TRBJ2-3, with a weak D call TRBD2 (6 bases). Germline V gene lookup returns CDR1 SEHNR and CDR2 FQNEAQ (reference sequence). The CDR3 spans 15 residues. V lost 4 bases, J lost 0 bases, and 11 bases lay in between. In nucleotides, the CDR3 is TGTGCCAGCAGCTCTAGCGTCGGTAGCACAGATACGCAGTATTTT. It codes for CASSSSVGSTDTQYF.

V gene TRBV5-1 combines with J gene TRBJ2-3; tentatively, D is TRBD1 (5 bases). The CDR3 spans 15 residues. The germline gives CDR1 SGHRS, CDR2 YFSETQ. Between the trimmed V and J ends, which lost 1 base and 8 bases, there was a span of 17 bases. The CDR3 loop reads CASSLPTLPQGTQYF. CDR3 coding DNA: TGCGCCAGCAGCTTGCCCACGCTACCCCAGGGTACGCAGTATTTT.

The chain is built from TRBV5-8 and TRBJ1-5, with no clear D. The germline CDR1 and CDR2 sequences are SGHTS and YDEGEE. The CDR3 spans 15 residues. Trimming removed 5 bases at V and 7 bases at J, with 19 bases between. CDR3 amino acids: CASSYLQTGVQPQHF. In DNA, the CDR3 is TGTGCCAGCAGTTATCTTCAGACCGGGGTCCAGCCCCAGCATTTT.